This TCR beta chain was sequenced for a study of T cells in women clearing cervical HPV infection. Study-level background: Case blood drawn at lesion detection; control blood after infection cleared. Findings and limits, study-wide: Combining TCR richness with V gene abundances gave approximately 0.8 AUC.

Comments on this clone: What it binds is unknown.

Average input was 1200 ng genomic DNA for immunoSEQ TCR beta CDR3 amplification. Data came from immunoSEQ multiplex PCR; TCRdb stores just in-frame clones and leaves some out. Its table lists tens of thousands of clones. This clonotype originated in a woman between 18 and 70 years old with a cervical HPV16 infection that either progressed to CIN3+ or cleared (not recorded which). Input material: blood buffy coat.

CDR3 DNA (partial): TGTGCCAGTAGCGGGGAGTCCTACAATGAG. This encodes CASSGESYNE. The CDR3, in full, reads CASSGESYNEQFF. The rearrangement links TRBV2 to TRBJ2-1; 8 nucleotides agree with TRBD2. The read terminates 3 residues ahead of where the CDR3 ends, so the germline J gene completes it. V was clipped by 9 bases and J by 1 base; unmatched bases: 2. The CDR3 contains 13 residues. Germline CDR1 reads SNHLY; CDR2 reads FYNNEI. Looking up the rest from reference TRBV2 and TRBJ2-1 gives the full variable domain: EPEVTQTPSHQVTQMGQEVILRCVPISNHLYFYWYRQILGQKVEFLVSFYNNEISEKSEIFDDQFSVERPDGSNFTLKIRSTKLEDSAMYFCASSGESYNEQFFGPGTRLTVL.